This T cell receptor (beta chain) was documented in a study of T cell changes during pregnancy in multiple sclerosis. This table comes from immunoSEQ multiplex PCR, and its TCRdb copy is limited to in-frame clones, with some not included. The sample lists 70,000 to 100,000 clones; 90% to 95% were seen once. V gave up 3 bases and J gave up 5 bases, with 5 bases separating them. Germline CDR1 reads WNHNN; CDR2 reads SYGVQD (reference sequence). The CDR3 sequence is 11 residues long. This sequence was found in a female donor with multiple sclerosis, enrolled in a pregnancy study. The chain uses TRBV10-1 and TRBJ2-7; tentatively, D is TRBD1 (5 bases). This sample comprised peripheral blood, obtained in the third trimester of pregnancy. The CDR3 loop is CASSDRDEQYF. In nucleotides, the CDR3 is TGCGCCAGCAGTGACAGGGACGAGCAGTACTTC.